Following are 32 T cell receptor beta chains from one sample sequenced in a study of cytomegalovirus exposure and HLA in healthy donors. PCR involved 60 Vbeta and 13 Jbeta primers. TCRdb keeps only in-frame clones here, not all; method: immunoSEQ multiplex PCR. The profile shows some 70,000 clones, 55% to 80% of them singletons. The specimen was PBMCs. The receptors derive from a woman aged 50 to 60 in good health and CMV-seronegative.

This clone turned up a few times. V is TRBV25-1 and J is TRBJ1-2; 7 nucleotides agree with TRBD1. Looked up from germline, CDR1 is MGHDK and CDR2 is SYGVNS. This CDR3 is built from 15 residues. Germline trimming cut 6 bases from V and 7 bases from J; bases unmatched to any gene: 14. The CDR3 sequence is CASSPGGTEGRGYTF. The CDR3 coding sequence is TGTGCCAGCAGCCCCGGCGGGACAGAGGGACGTGGCTACACCTTC.

V and J are TRBV5-1 and TRBJ2-1; 10 bases line up with TRBD1. The CDR3 covers 15 residues. V was clipped by 0 bases and J by 4 bases; unmatched bases: 1. Germline V CDR1 and CDR2: SGHRS, YFSETQ. CDR3 sequence (DNA): TGCGCCAGCAGCTTGGGGACAGGGGGGTACAATGAGCAGTTCTTC. Protein: CASSLGTGGYNEQFF. Full variable domain (missing parts from reference TRBV5-1 and TRBJ2-1): KAGVTQTPRYLIKTRGQQVTLSCSPISGHRSVSWYQQTPGQGLQFLFEYFSETQRNKGNFPGRFSGRQFSNSRSEMNVSTLELGDSALYLCASSLGTGGYNEQFFGPGTRLTVL.

This clone was counted a few times. This rearrangement joins TRBV6-5 to TRBJ2-2; possibly TRBD1 for D (5 bases). CDR3 size: 15 residues. In germline, CDR1 is MNHEY, CDR2 SVGAGI. The germline V and J ends were trimmed by 7 bases and 0 bases, with 12 bases remaining between them. CDR3 in DNA: TGTGCCAGCACGTTCAGGGCTTCGAACACCGGGGAGCTGTTTTTT. This sequence encodes CASTFRASNTGELFF.

The chain joins TRBV7-9 to TRBJ1-1; D perhaps matches TRBD1 (5 bases). The CDR3 consists of 13 residues. Germline-derived CDR1 and CDR2 are SEHNR and FQNEAQ (reference sequence). V lost 1 base to trimming and J lost 11 bases, with 14 bases between them. Here the CDR3 DNA reads TGTGCCAGCAGCTTAGACCAGGGTTTGCGCGCTTTCTTT. This translates into CASSLDQGLRAFF.

This clone was counted between two and nine times. The chain carries TRBV6-5 and TRBJ1-1; no reliable D call. CDR3 length: 14 residues. CDR1 is MNHEY, CDR2 SVGAGI, per germline. The V end lost 0 bases, the J end lost 1 base, and 6 bases lay between the germline ends. The CDR3 sequence: CASSYSGGNTEAFF. The CDR3 DNA reads as TGTGCCAGCAGTTACTCAGGAGGGAACACTGAAGCTTTCTTT.

The chain employs TRBV7-8 and TRBJ1-2; 9 bases align to TRBD1. CDR1 and CDR2 (germline): SGHVS, FQNEAQ. V was pared by 1 base and J by 4 bases, with 10 bases of the junction left unmatched. This CDR3 is built from 17 residues. The CDR3 DNA sequence: TGTGCCAGCAGCTTAGGCCCACTGGGACAGGGTTCCTATGGCTACACCTTC. The encoded protein is CASSLGPLGQGSYGYTF.

This clone was found once. The V gene is TRBV7-2, the J gene TRBJ2-3, with D possibly being TRBD1 (5 bases). The CDR3 extends over 12 amino acids. V was cut by 5 bases and J by 6 bases, with 9 bases left in between. Germline V gene lookup returns CDR1 SGHTA and CDR2 FQGNSA. The CDR3 reads CASSPPGDTQYF. DNA for the CDR3: TGTGCCAGCAGCCCCCCAGGGGATACGCAGTATTTT. The full variable domain, its missing parts supplied by reference TRBV7-2 and TRBJ2-3, is GAGVSQSPSNKVTEKGKDVELRCDPISGHTALYWYRQSLGQGLEFLIYFQGNSAPDKSGLPSDRFSAERTGGSVSTLTIQRTQQEDSAVYLCASSPPGDTQYFGPGTRLTVL.

This chain links TRBV5-1 with TRBJ2-3, with 9 bases identical to TRBD1. In germline, CDR1 is SGHRS, CDR2 YFSETQ. The trim removed 6 bases at V and 4 bases at J, leaving 6 bases unmatched. The CDR3 loop spans 14 amino acids. The CDR3 coding sequence is TGCGCCAGCATATTGGGACAGGGACCAGATACGCAGTATTTT. Residues: CASILGQGPDTQYF.

This clone was seen a single time. The rearrangement uses TRBV7-2 and TRBJ2-1; 12 bases are a match to TRBD2. The length of the CDR3 is 15 residues. V lost 2 bases, J lost 8 bases, and 4 bases stayed unmatched. Germline V gene lookup returns CDR1 SGHTA and CDR2 FQGNSA. The CDR3 nucleotides are TGTGCCAGCAGCTTACGACTAGCGGGAGCCGATGAGCAGTTCTTC. This sequence encodes CASSLRLAGADEQFF.

This chain uses TRBV6-6 with TRBJ2-3; maybe TRBD1 (6 bases). V lost 0 bases and J 6 bases, leaving 13 bases between the germline ends. Germline-derived CDR1 and CDR2 are MNHNY and SVGAGI (reference sequence). CDR3 size: 15 residues. The CDR3 DNA reads as TGTGCCAGCAGTTACTCGATTCAGGGGTTGGATACGCAGTATTTT. It specifies CASSYSIQGLDTQYF.

The chain recombines TRBV5-8 with TRBJ2-5, with D possibly matching TRBD1 (5 bases). The germline gives CDR1 SGHTS, CDR2 YDEGEE. Trimming left V 6 bases short and J 5 bases short, with 14 bases between. The length of the CDR3 is 13 residues. The CDR3 sequence is CASTTDSGETQYF. CDR3 coding DNA: TGTGCCAGCACCACCGACAGTGGGGAGACCCAGTACTTC.

The chain is built from TRBV19 and TRBJ1-5; D may be TRBD1 (5 bases). Germline CDR1 LNHDA, CDR2 SQIVND (reference sequence). Trimming took 4 bases from V and 11 from J, leaving 15 bases between them. CDR3 length: 13 residues. The CDR3 loop is CASSRAPGRAQHF. Written as DNA, the CDR3 is TGTGCCAGTAGTAGGGCCCCAGGGAGGGCCCAGCATTTT.

The CDR3 is CATSIDPGSNQPQHF. The CDR3 nucleotides are TGTGCCACCAGCATCGATCCGGGTAGCAATCAGCCCCAGCATTTT. This sequence joins TRBV15 and TRBJ1-5; D is undetermined. CDR1 is LNHNV and CDR2 is YYDKDF in the germline V gene (reference sequence). This CDR3 has 15 amino acids. The V end was cut by 4 bases, the J end by 0 bases, with 10 bases between.

V usage is TRBV7-8 and J usage is TRBJ1-5, with 7 bases fitting TRBD1. V trimming: 1 base; J trimming: 4 bases; junction bases outside the gene matches: 7. Germline-derived CDR1 and CDR2 are SGHVS and FQNEAQ. This CDR3 spans 16 amino acids. The CDR3, as DNA: TGTGCCAGCAGCTTAGTCGACGACAGGGATAATCAGCCCCAGCATTTT. Its translation is CASSLVDDRDNQPQHF.

This clone came up a few times. The V call is TRBV18, the J call TRBJ2-1, with 8 bases fitting TRBD1. The J segment lost 8 bases and the V segment lost 4 bases, leaving 7 bases of the junction unmatched. Germline V CDR1 and CDR2: KGHSH, LQKENI. This CDR3 has 14 residues. The CDR3 DNA sequence: TGTGCCAGCTCACTCCAGGGGGCTGGGGATGAGCAGTTCTTC. Protein product: CASSLQGAGDEQFF.

This clone came up a few times. V gene TRBV29-1 combines with J gene TRBJ2-1, with 10 bases that match TRBD2. V shed 7 bases, J shed 3 bases, and the junction held 9 bases outside the gene matches. The CDR3 runs 15 residues. Germline values: CDR1 SQVTM, CDR2 ANQGSEA. CDR3 protein: CSGSGTSDFYNEQFF. The DNA of the CDR3 is TGCAGCGGCTCCGGGACTAGCGATTTCTACAATGAGCAGTTCTTC.

The chain employs TRBV28 and TRBJ2-7; 7 bases are shared with TRBD2. V dropped 7 bases and J dropped 6; count of bases not matched to a gene: 9. The CDR3 extends over 13 amino acids. Germline assignment: CDR1 MDHEN and CDR2 SYDVKM. The CDR3 is CASTVGGYSEQYF. CDR3 DNA: TGTGCCAGCACCGTGGGAGGGTACAGCGAGCAGTACTTC.

The chain has TRBV28 and TRBJ1-1, with 7 bases fitting TRBD1. The germline V gene has CDR1 MDHEN and CDR2 SYDVKM. This CDR3 comprises 15 residues. Unmatched junction bases numbered 9, after V lost 4 bases and J lost 4 bases. CDR3 loop: CASSSLAAGGTEAFF. The CDR3 DNA follows: TGTGCCAGCAGTTCCCTCGCGGCAGGGGGCACTGAAGCTTTCTTT.

This chain uses TRBV6-5 with TRBJ2-5; 9 bases are shared with TRBD2. V lost 6 bases, J lost 2 bases, and 7 bases stayed unmatched. The CDR3 length is 15 residues. The V gene's germline CDR1 is MNHEY and CDR2 SVGAGI. CDR3 in amino acids: CASSPGTSFQETQYF. CDR3 nucleotide sequence: TGTGCCAGCAGCCCCGGGACTAGCTTTCAAGAGACCCAGTACTTC.

This clone was observed once. Additional DNA sequences in this sample encode the identical CDR3. The chain employs TRBV4-3 and TRBJ2-5; weak D call: TRBD1 (6 bases). Between the trimmed V and J ends, which lost 0 bases and 4 bases, there was a span of 6 bases. The CDR3 consists of 13 residues. Germline lookup yields CDR1 LGHNA and CDR2 YSLEER. CDR3 coding DNA: TGCGCCAGCAGCCAAGACAGGGGAGAGACCCAGTACTTC. It codes for CASSQDRGETQYF.

This clone was seen only once. The chain has TRBV9 and TRBJ2-5, with D perhaps matching TRBD2 (5 bases). Germline CDR1 and CDR2: SGDLS and YYNGEE. The V and J ends lost 0 bases and 5 bases respectively, with 17 bases between them. The CDR3 covers 16 residues. As DNA, the CDR3 is TGTGCCAGCAGCGTAGGGGTGGGAGAGCCTCGCGAGACCCAGTACTTC. As protein: CASSVGVGEPRETQYF.

The rearrangement joins TRBV14 to TRBJ2-2; 9 bases line up with TRBD1. V lost 4 bases to trimming and J lost 6 bases; unmatched junction nucleotides: 6. Per the germline V gene, CDR1 is SGHDN and CDR2 is FVKESK. CDR3 length: 15 amino acids. The CDR3 DNA reads as TGTGCCAGCAGCCCGGGACAGGGTCTCGCCGGGGAGCTGTTTTTT. Translating gives CASSPGQGLAGELFF.

The chain recombines TRBV28 with TRBJ2-7; 8 bases match TRBD2. The CDR3 sequence is 12 residues long. Germline CDR1 MDHEN, CDR2 SYDVKM. After removal of 3 bases from V and 6 bases from J, the junction contained 1 base not matched to a gene. CDR3 region: CASSFGLAEQYF. CDR3 sequence (DNA): TGTGCCAGCAGTTTCGGACTAGCCGAGCAGTACTTC.

V is TRBV11-2 and J is TRBJ1-3, with D possibly matching TRBD1 (6 bases). The germline CDR1 and CDR2 sequences are SGHAT and FQNNGV. V gave up 5 bases and J gave up 4 bases, with 12 bases separating them. This CDR3 spans 14 amino acids. The CDR3 sequence is CASSPSGTGNTIYF. For the CDR3, the DNA is TGTGCCAGCAGCCCTTCGGGGACAGGAAACACCATATATTTT. The full variable domain, completed using reference TRBV11-2 and TRBJ1-3, is EAGVAQSPRYKIIEKRQSVAFWCNPISGHATLYWYQQILGQGPKLLIQFQNNGVVDDSQLPKDRFSAERLKGVDSTLKIQPAKLEDSAVYLCASSPSGTGNTIYFGEGSWLTVV.

This rearrangement joins TRBV28 to TRBJ1-4; 7 nucleotides agree with TRBD1. Germline CDR1 MDHEN, CDR2 SYDVKM. The ends lost 5 bases at V and 8 bases at J; junction bases unmatched: 8. The CDR3 has 14 residues. The CDR3 nucleotides read TGTGCCAGCAGTGGGGGGACAGAGCGAGAAAAACTGTTTTTT. This translates into CASSGGTEREKLFF.

This chain connects TRBV18 to TRBJ2-1; 8 bases agree with TRBD2. Germline values: CDR1 KGHSH, CDR2 LQKENI. CDR3 length equals 15 residues. The ends lost 5 bases at V and 3 bases at J; junction bases unmatched: 6. The CDR3 is CASSIERESYNEQFF. CDR3 DNA sequence: TGTGCCAGCTCAATTGAGCGGGAGAGCTACAATGAGCAGTTCTTC. Using reference TRBV18 and TRBJ2-1 for the parts outside the CDR3, the full variable domain is NAGVMQNPRHLVRRRGQEARLRCSPMKGHSHVYWYRQLPEEGLKFMVYLQKENIIDESGMPKERFSAEFPKEGPSILRIQQVVRGDSAAYFCASSIERESYNEQFFGPGTRLTVL.

The J gene is TRBJ1-6, the V gene TRBV6-5; D perhaps matches TRBD1 (5 bases). Germline values: CDR1 MNHEY, CDR2 SVGAGI. This CDR3 comprises 15 residues. Trimming took off 0 bases at V and 7 bases at J, with 10 bases between the two ends. CDR3 region: CASSYSQGSNSPLHF. The CDR3 nucleotides read TGTGCCAGCAGTTACTCGCAGGGTAGCAATTCACCCCTCCACTTT.

The rearrangement joins TRBV15 to TRBJ2-3; D not resolved. V was trimmed by 8 bases and J by 0 bases, leaving 9 bases between them. The CDR3 has 13 residues. In germline, CDR1 is LNHNV, CDR2 YYDKDF (reference sequence). The CDR3 region has the DNA TGTGCCACCTCGCGCAGGAGCACAGATACGCAGTATTTT. It encodes CATSRRSTDTQYF.

V gene TRBV18 combines with J gene TRBJ2-7, with TRBD2 identical over 14 bases. Trimming took 4 bases from V and 2 from J; bases not matched to a gene: 4. The CDR3 totals 16 residues. The germline V gene encodes CDR1 KGHSH and CDR2 LQKENI. The CDR3 nucleotides are TGTGCCAGCTCACTCCTGGGACTAGCGGGAGCCTACGAGCAGTACTTC. Protein: CASSLLGLAGAYEQYF.

The chain combines TRBV7-3 with TRBJ2-7, with 15 bases lining up with TRBD2. Germline CDR1 is SGHTA and CDR2 is FQGTGA. CDR3 size: 19 residues. After removal of 2 bases from V and 2 bases from J, the junction contained 10 bases not matched to a gene. The CDR3 spells CASSLSAGLAGGRAYEQYF. The CDR3 DNA is TGTGCCAGCAGCTTATCTGCGGGACTAGCGGGAGGAAGGGCCTACGAGCAGTACTTC.

This chain's CDR3 is CASSYTQGHSYEQYF. CDR3 DNA: TGTGCCAGCAGCTACACTCAGGGACACTCCTACGAGCAGTACTTC. The chain couples TRBV9 to TRBJ2-7; a possible D gene is TRBD1 (6 bases). This CDR3 has 15 amino acids. The germline V and J ends were trimmed by 4 bases and 0 bases, with 14 bases remaining between them. Germline V gene sequence: CDR1 SGDLS, CDR2 YYNGEE.

The chain recombines TRBV19 with TRBJ2-2; tentative D call: TRBD2 (5 bases). Germline assignment: CDR1 LNHDA and CDR2 SQIVND (reference sequence). Trimming stripped 7 bases from V and 2 bases from J, with 14 bases between. The CDR3 has 15 residues. The CDR3 loop is CASKEIAPNTGELFF. DNA of the CDR3: TGTGCCAGTAAGGAAATAGCGCCAAACACCGGGGAGCTGTTTTTT.